This TCR beta chain stems from a study of OX40 agonist ivuxolimab in advanced cancers. Patients had blood sampled at baseline and again on cycle 4 day 1 and cycle 7 day 1. The ends were cut back, 4 bases at V and 7 bases at J, with 13 bases in the middle. Per the germline V gene, CDR1 is SGHTA and CDR2 is FQGNSA. The CDR3 covers 14 residues. Details on this clone: Its target is not known.

Using immunoSEQ multiplex PCR, the repertoire was profiled, and TCRdb retains in-frame clones only, with some absent. The top ten hold 2.5% to 3% of the sample, which has tens of thousands of clones, roughly nine tenths seen once. Study observations and caveats: The study found that CD8+ T cells averaged more expanded clones than CD4+. Partial responders at 0.1-3.0 mg/kg showed near-lowest clonal expansion. Low normalized clonal expansion also occurred in some nonresponding patients.

The receptor comes from an adult with an advanced solid tumor such as melanoma, head and neck, liver or kidney cancer. V gene TRBV7-2 combines with J gene TRBJ1-4; D may be TRBD1 (5 bases). Sequenced material: CD4+ or CD8+ T cells sorted from blood, taken in a trial of the OX40 agonist ivuxolimab. The CDR3 loop reads CASSSDRGREKLFF. The CDR3 coding sequence is TGTGCCAGCAGCTCAGACAGAGGACGTGAAAAACTGTTTTTT.